The following is a T cell receptor beta chain sequence with its context. Its antigen specificity is not known. No much larger clone exists at a distance of one base, and base qualities are not known. This sample is drawn from a study of T cells after yellow fever vaccination (dated by TCRdb to between 2017 and 2020). About the full investigation: The SMART-Seq v4 Ultra Low Input RNA kit was used to prepare libraries from fractions with low cell numbers. To follow T-cell clones before and after primary and booster YFV17D yellow fever vaccination, bulk TCR alpha and beta repertoires were sequenced over time. The cohort comprised two healthy male donors, one aged 18 to 30 and one aged 30 to 40 years. Bulk PBMC replicates and cell subsets were isolated from blood drawn at multiple timepoints before and after both primary and secondary immunization. Here is what the overall study found, with its caveats: The secondary T-cell response was found to be weaker but faster than the primary response, with a peak reached on day 5 rather than on day 15. Because the study included only a couple of donors, the extent to which the findings can be generalized is limited. After the booster, most clones that had expanded after primary vaccination were detected again (approximately 96% of CD4 and roughly 86% of CD8), suggesting broad maintenance of memory. FACS-sorted repertoires could contain abundant contaminating clonotypes from the bulk population, so computational filtering was required. A small fraction of clonotypes showed up in both the CD4 and CD8 compartments, probably as a result of convergent recombination.

What this sample's treatment or condition label stands for: live attenuated yellow fever vaccine strain. PBMCs were isolated from peripheral blood using a standard Ficoll-Paque protocol. Dynabeads CD4 and CD8 positive selection kits were used to isolate CD4 and CD8 T-cell fractions. TriZol was used to extract RNA from bulk PBMCs, CD4 and CD8 fractions, and dextramer-positive and dextramer-negative fractions. The instrument was an Illumina NovaSeq 6000. TCR cDNA was synthesized by 5'RACE template switching, through which a universal primer site and unique molecular identifiers were introduced. Priming of cDNA synthesis was performed from both the TCR alpha and TCR beta constant segments. Two PCR steps were used to amplify libraries, with sample barcodes and sequencing adapters being added in the second step. Sequencing of the libraries was done on either Illumina HiSeq 2500 (2x100 bp) or NovaSeq (2x150 bp). As for how the authors treated the data: Demultiplexing of reads and collapsing into UMI consensus sequences were performed with MIGEC, and V(D)J alignment was carried out with MiXCR. Using edgeR on replicate PBMC samples, clonotypes were called vaccine-responding if FDR was below 0.01 and the log2 fold change was above 5 up to day 15. Each bulk clonotype was labeled CD4 or CD8 based on which sequenced repertoire, CD4 or CD8, contained the clonotype at higher abundance. TCRdb reanalyzed the raw reads on its own, using fastp at Q25 for trimming and MiXCR for clone calling, and kept in-frame beta chains. Rows with one shared CDR3 protein collapse into an entry with the most common genes and DNA. The V and J calls, along with clone size, are taken from TCRdb and not from the paper's own processing. This sample holds under 200,000 distinct CDR3 sequences; approximately 11% were observed only once. Jointly, the top ten make up approximately 34% of the sample.

Based on the germline V gene (reference sequence), the CDR1 and CDR2 sequences are SEHNR and FQNEAQ. V is reduced by 5 bases and J by 1 base, leaving a spacing of 11 bases between them. Taken from cysteine to phenylalanine, the CDR3 has 14 residues. Kept here is only the CDR3 DNA, which spans 42 bases and is read in frame from base 1. This clonotype was obtained from a man aged 18 to 30 who received the YFV17D yellow fever vaccine. The sample was CD8+ T cells sorted from PBMCs, taken 15 days after the yellow fever booster vaccination. The chain is encoded by TRBV7-9 joined to TRBJ2-5, with the D gene not clear enough to name. This receptor carries the CDR3 CASSLLSPQETQYF. The base sequence is TGTGCCAGCAGCCTCCTTTCCCCCCAAGAGACCCAGTACTTC.